This entry lists 19 T cell receptor beta chains sequenced from one sample in a study of blood T cells in healthy people across ages. Next came a second PCR, run for about 7 to 12 cycles, which used a sample-barcoded 5' primer along with a J-beta primer mix. TCRdb re-analysed the 5' RACE reads in MiXCR, keeping a single row per CDR3 protein. The sample has about 1 million distinct CDR3 sequences, roughly 24% seen once. In addition, the sample was reused for a study of T cells of mothers and their children.

Material: blood. These TCRs come from a girl aged 2-15 years in good health.

In its sample, this clonotype was seen a few times. V usage is TRBV5-1 and J usage is TRBJ2-7, with TRBD2 identical over 7 bases. This CDR3 contains 15 residues. V gave up 3 bases and J gave up 2 bases; unmatched junction bases: 8. Per germline, CDR1 SGHRS and CDR2 YFSETQ. This CDR3 reads CASSSPPGGTYEQYF. The CDR3 DNA is TGCGCCAGCAGCTCGCCCCCGGGGGGTACCTACGAGCAGTACTTC.

The chain recombines TRBV4-3 with TRBJ2-5; 8 positions agree with TRBD1. The DNA end is more similar to TRBJ2-7, so the J call may be wrong. Germline V gene data show CDR1 as LGHNA and CDR2 as YSLEER. The CDR3 length is 15 residues. In nucleotides, the CDR3 is TGCGCCAGCAGCCAAGTTGACAGGGGATCGAGCGAGCAGTACTTC. Amino acids: CASSQVDRGSSEQYF.

This clonotype has a handful of counts. This sequence joins TRBV2 and TRBJ2-2, with 7 bases identical to TRBD1. Trimming cost V 8 bases and J 4 bases; bases outside gene matches: 13. This CDR3 has 16 residues. The germline V gene has CDR1 SNHLY and CDR2 FYNNEI. CDR3 sequence reads: CASAWKRTGATGELFF. In nucleotides, the CDR3 is TGTGCCAGCGCATGGAAACGCACAGGGGCCACCGGGGAGCTGTTTTTT.

This clonotype was seen only a few times. The rearrangement uses TRBV12-3 or TRBV12-4 and TRBJ1-2; 7 bases match TRBD1. This CDR3 spans 14 amino acids. J lost 8 bases, V lost 5 bases, and 11 bases had no gene match. The CDR3 spells CASSRGGETGGYTF. In DNA form, the CDR3 reads TGTGCCAGCAGTAGAGGGGGCGAGACGGGCGGCTACACCTTC.

This clonotype was counted a few times. The chain has TRBV7-6 and TRBJ2-5; D ambiguous. Germline assignment: CDR1 SGHVS and CDR2 FNYEAQ. There are 14 residues in the CDR3. V lost 5 bases and J 5 bases, leaving 15 bases between the germline ends. The CDR3 DNA sequence: TGTGCCAGCAGCCTATTAGAATTTAGGGAGACCCAGTACTTC. Its translation: CASSLLEFRETQYF.

This clonotype was seen only a few times. The CDR3: CASSLGGASNEQFF. CDR3 DNA: TGTGCCAGCAGCTTGGGGGGCGCGAGCAATGAGCAGTTCTTC. This chain connects TRBV7-8 to TRBJ2-1; either TRBD1 or TRBD2 may fit D (6 bases each). The germline CDR1 and CDR2 sequences are SGHVS and FQNEAQ. Deletions cut 3 bases from V and 6 bases from J, with 12 bases between. The CDR3 runs to 14 residues.

This clonotype was seen more than once but under ten times. This chain uses TRBV7-9 with TRBJ1-5, with TRBD1 as a possible D gene (6 bases). The CDR3 spans 16 residues. V shed 4 bases and J shed 11 bases, with 24 bases lying between them. Germline CDR1 is SEHNR and CDR2 is FQNEAQ (reference sequence). CDR3 DNA sequence: TGTGCCAGCAGCTCTCTGTTGGGGACAACCGATCAATCCCAGCATTTT. Protein product: CASSSLLGTTDQSQHF.

The rearrangement links TRBV20-1 to TRBJ2-1; D possibly corresponds to TRBD2 (6 bases). Per the germline V gene, CDR1 is DFQATT and CDR2 is SNEGSKA (reference sequence). This CDR3 region has 16 residues. V gave up 0 bases and J gave up 8 bases, with 20 bases separating them. CDR3 protein: CSARDRGGTRGDEQFF. For the CDR3, the DNA is TGCAGTGCTAGAGATCGCGGCGGGACCCGTGGCGATGAGCAGTTCTTC.

The chain has TRBV12-3 or TRBV12-4 and TRBJ2-2, with unresolved D. Trimming took 5 bases from V and 3 from J, leaving 16 bases between them. The CDR3 consists of 16 residues. The DNA for the CDR3 is TGTGCCAGCAGTCCGCTCGGTGCGCGTTACACCGGGGAGCTGTTTTTT. This gives the protein CASSPLGARYTGELFF.

This chain links TRBV29-1 with TRBJ1-4, with TRBD1 matching over 9 bases. Germline lookup yields CDR1 SQVTM and CDR2 ANQGSEA. V shed 6 bases, J shed 7 bases, and the junction held 9 bases outside the gene matches. This CDR3 is built from 14 residues. CDR3 residues: CSVSTDRGTEKLFF. The CDR3, as DNA: TGCAGCGTATCGACGGACAGGGGAACTGAAAAACTGTTTTTT. Complete variable domain (other parts from reference TRBV29-1 and TRBJ1-4): SAVISQKPSRDICQRGTSLTIQCQVDSQVTMMFWYRQQPGQSLTLIATANQGSEATYESGFVIDKFPISRPNLTFSTLTVSNMSPEDSSIYLCSVSTDRGTEKLFFGSGTQLSVL.

This sequence joins TRBV9 and TRBJ2-1; either TRBD1 or TRBD2 may fit D (5 bases each). Per the germline V gene, CDR1 is SGDLS and CDR2 is YYNGEE. The CDR3 is 16 amino acids. The germline V and J ends were trimmed by 0 bases and 3 bases, with 13 bases remaining between them. The CDR3: CASSVEGRSLYNEQFF. CDR3 coding DNA: TGTGCCAGCAGCGTAGAGGGGAGAAGCCTCTACAATGAGCAGTTCTTC.

The chain is built from TRBV27 and TRBJ2-7, with TRBD2 as a possible D gene (6 bases). Trimming stripped 0 bases from V and 0 bases from J, with 15 bases between. In germline, CDR1 is MNHEY, CDR2 SMNVEV (reference sequence). The CDR3 extends over 17 amino acids. The CDR3 DNA reads TGTGCCAGCAGTTTATCGATGTGGACTACCGGCTCCTACGAGCAGTACTTC. It translates to CASSLSMWTTGSYEQYF.

A few counts support this clonotype. The chain employs TRBV7-2 and TRBJ1-1, with D maybe TRBD1 (5 bases). CDR1 and CDR2 from the germline V gene are SGHTA and FQGNSA. V dropped 4 bases and J dropped 0 bases, with 15 bases sitting between them. The CDR3 consists of 16 residues. In nucleotides, the CDR3 is TGTGCCAGCAGCTCGCACAGGACCCTACTGAACACTGAAGCTTTCTTT. Its protein is CASSSHRTLLNTEAFF. The full variable domain, in which reference TRBV7-2 and TRBJ1-1 provide the parts outside the CDR3, is GAGVSQSPSNKVTEKGKDVELRCDPISGHTALYWYRQSLGQGLEFLIYFQGNSAPDKSGLPSDRFSAERTGGSVSTLTIQRTQQEDSAVYLCASSSHRTLLNTEAFFGQGTRLTVV.

The rearrangement uses TRBV20-1 and TRBJ2-5, with 7 nucleotides matching TRBD2. Germline V gene data show CDR1 as DFQATT and CDR2 as SNEGSKA (reference sequence). The ends lost 1 base at V and 7 bases at J; junction bases unmatched: 3. This CDR3 has 12 residues. In DNA form, the CDR3 reads TGCAGTGCTAGAGGAAGCGGGGCGACCCAGTACTTC. Amino acid sequence: CSARGSGATQYF.

This clonotype has more than one count but fewer than ten. The genes are TRBV25-1 and TRBJ2-7, with a tentative D call TRBD2 (5 bases). Germline loops: CDR1 MGHDK, CDR2 SYGVNS. The CDR3 has 16 amino acids. The V end lost 11 bases, the J end lost 1 base, and 24 bases lay between the germline ends. CDR3 sequence (DNA): TGTGCCGCTCAGTGGATTGTCCGGAGGAATTCCTACGAGCAGTACTTC. It specifies CAAQWIVRRNSYEQYF.

This clonotype occurred a few times. This chain joins TRBV7-2 and TRBJ1-2, with TRBD1 matching over 9 bases. Germline trimming cut 9 bases from V and 4 bases from J; bases unmatched to any gene: 12. The CDR3 runs to 15 residues. Germline V gene lookup returns CDR1 SGHTA and CDR2 FQGNSA. Here the CDR3 DNA reads TGTGCCAGTAGCCAACAGGGGGCTGGTGTCTATGGCTACACCTTC. Translating it yields CASSQQGAGVYGYTF.

As for this clonotype: A read error is possible here, since a much larger clone lies one base away. The CDR3 end shows no conserved phenylalanine or tryptophan, and so a read error is likely. This sequence joins TRBV7-3 and TRBJ2-7, with D perhaps matching TRBD2 (6 bases). The V end was cut by 5 bases, the J end by 2 bases, with 13 bases between. This CDR3 comprises 14 residues. Germline CDR1 reads SGHTA; CDR2 reads FQGTGA. Here the CDR3 DNA reads TGTGCCAGCAGCCTAGGGCGGGACCCCTACGAGCAGTACCTC. Its translation is CASSLGRDPYEQYL.

This chain links TRBV25-1 with TRBJ2-4; 7 bases are shared with TRBD2. Trimming removed 6 bases from V and 0 bases from J; junction bases left unmatched: 11. The germline CDR1 and CDR2 sequences are MGHDK and SYGVNS. The CDR3 has 17 amino acids. CDR3 sequence reads: CASSEWERDLAKNIQYF. The CDR3 coding sequence is TGTGCCAGCAGCGAGTGGGAGCGGGACCTAGCCAAAAACATTCAGTACTTC.

A few counts support this clonotype. A read error may produce the germline difference seen at one junction end. The chain uses TRBV11-2 and TRBJ1-3, with D possibly matching TRBD1 (5 bases). This CDR3 spans 18 amino acids. Germline V gene data show CDR1 as SGHAT and CDR2 as FQNNGV. This chain's CDR3 is CASSTLSLQAPTGNTTYF. The CDR3, as DNA: TGTGCCAGCAGCACCCTATCTCTACAGGCGCCAACTGGAAACACCACATATTTT. The whole variable domain, filled in from reference TRBV11-2 and TRBJ1-3, reads EAGVAQSPRYKIIEKRQSVAFWCNPISGHATLYWYQQILGQGPKLLIQFQNNGVVDDSQLPKDRFSAERLKGVDSTLKIQPAKLEDSAVYLCASSTLSLQAPTGNTTYFGEGSWLTVV.